This T cell receptor (beta chain) derives from a study of siplizumab effects on memory and regulatory T cells. Points on this clone: Its antigen is unknown.

The CDR3 is made up of 14 amino acids. Germline V gene sequence: CDR1 SGHNT, CDR2 YYREEE (reference sequence). V was pared by 1 base and J by 3 bases, with 10 bases between. Study-wide points: Assignment to unstimulated subsets succeeded for only a minor fraction of the alloreactive clones. In siplizumab cultures, the suppressive function of proliferating Tregs remained unconfirmed.

Assays covered roughly 100,000 TCR templates per sample. Clones were read by immunoSEQ multiplex PCR, and TCRdb kept only the in-frame ones, dropping some. The sample includes some 100,000 clones, 90% to 95% of them seen just once. The TCR comes from a human donor in good health. The chain couples TRBV5-4 to TRBJ2-5, with D unclear. The specimen was non-Treg CD4+ T cells sorted from blood. As DNA, the CDR3 is TGTGCCAGCAGCTTGAAAGTTTGGGAAGAGACCCAGTACTTC. It specifies CASSLKVWEETQYF.